This TCR beta chain was identified during a study of T cell responses to AZD1222 COVID-19 vaccine. Study findings and constraints: Nearly half of spike-specific TCRs reportedly go after variant regions that carry no mutations.

The CDR3 loop spans 16 amino acids. Germline V gene lookup returns CDR1 SGHVS and CDR2 FQNEAQ. Trimming took 0 bases from V and 2 from J, leaving 13 bases between them. Details on this clone: Its antigen is as yet unknown.

TCRdb keeps only in-frame clones here, not all; method: immunoSEQ multiplex PCR. The repertoire holds approximately 110,000 clones, with about 81% as singletons. This chain connects TRBV7-8 to TRBJ1-1, with D perhaps matching TRBD1 (5 bases). This specimen was peripheral blood, taken on day 0 of AZD1222 vaccination. The sequence derives from an adult in good health. For the CDR3, the DNA is TGTGCCAGCAGCTTAGCGCGGGCGGGGGTTAACACTGAAGCTTTCTTT. Translation gives CASSLARAGVNTEAFF.